Shown below are 25 T cell receptor beta chains from a single sample sequenced in a study of metastatic and nonmetastatic thyroid tumors. TCRdb ran MiXCR on the PCR reads. Among around 20,000 clones listed, 16% were seen once. Ahead of thyroid surgery, no patient had received treatment of any kind. Material: blood. These receptors all stem from a male donor with papillary thyroid cancer or a benign thyroid nodule (not recorded which). Some clones in this sample may be carry-over from other donors' samples.

This clone was observed a few times. This clone may be a read error of a much larger clone one base away. The V and J genes are TRBV6-5 and TRBJ2-2; D remains ambiguous. The CDR3 is made up of 16 amino acids. Looked up from germline, CDR1 is MNHEY and CDR2 is SVGAGI. V shed 0 bases and J shed 7 bases, with 15 bases lying between them. DNA for the CDR3: TGTGCCAGCAGTTACTCTTCTGGCGTTTGTCTCGGGGAGCTGTTTTTT. Its translation: CASSYSSGVCLGELFF.

The V call is TRBV20-1, the J call TRBJ2-7, with 7 bases fitting TRBD2. J lost 4 bases, V lost 3 bases, and 9 bases had no gene match. Germline lookup yields CDR1 DFQATT and CDR2 SNEGSKA (reference sequence). The CDR3 covers 14 residues. The CDR3, as DNA: TGCAGTGCTAGGGTGACTAGCTGTAGGTACGAGCAGTACTTC. Its protein product is CSARVTSCRYEQYF.

Ten or more counts support this clone. The chain is built from TRBV19 and TRBJ2-5; D may be TRBD1 (6 bases). V was clipped by 2 bases and J by 9 bases, with 16 bases between them. Germline loops: CDR1 LNHDA, CDR2 SQIVND (reference sequence). The CDR3 covers 14 residues. CDR3 nucleotides: TGTGCCAGTAGTATACAGGGGCGTGGTAGGGCCCAGTACTTC. Translated, it gives CASSIQGRGRAQYF.

This clone was counted many times. The chain has TRBV6-4 and TRBJ2-1; 11 bases match TRBD2. The germline V gene encodes CDR1 MRHNA and CDR2 SNTAGT. This CDR3 is built from 13 residues. Trimming took 4 bases from V and 9 from J; bases not matched to a gene: 2. The CDR3 DNA reads TGTGCCAGCAGTGTTACTAGCGGGGGTGAGCAGTTCTTC. Encoded protein: CASSVTSGGEQFF.

This clone is labeled medium-sized. The chain couples TRBV20-1 to TRBJ1-2, with a weak D call TRBD1 (6 bases). CDR1 is DFQATT, CDR2 SNEGSKA, per germline (reference sequence). V was trimmed by 0 bases and J by 7 bases, leaving 15 bases between them. The CDR3 covers 14 residues. CDR3 nucleotides: TGCAGTGCTAGAGATATAAAACAGGGACTTGGCTACACCTTC. Amino acid sequence: CSARDIKQGLGYTF.

This clone was recorded at least ten times. The chain uses TRBV6-2 or TRBV6-3 and TRBJ2-3, with D perhaps assigned TRBD1 or TRBD2 (6 bases each). Germline lookup yields CDR1 MNHEY and CDR2 SVGEGT. There are 16 residues in the CDR3. Trimming removed 2 bases from V and 1 base from J, with 13 bases in between. The CDR3 protein is CASSYDEGGGTDTQYF. CDR3 nucleotides: TGTGCCAGCAGTTACGATGAGGGGGGCGGCACAGATACGCAGTATTTT.

This clone was seen ten or more times. The rearrangement joins TRBV28 to TRBJ2-7; the D gene could be TRBD1 or TRBD2 (5 bases each). Trimming pared 6 bases from V and 1 base from J, leaving 22 bases between. The CDR3 contains 17 residues. CDR1 is MDHEN and CDR2 is SYDVKM in the germline V gene. CDR3 amino acids: CASSDTGAASWSYEQYF. The CDR3 region has the DNA TGTGCCAGCAGCGACACCGGGGCAGCCTCCTGGTCCTACGAGCAGTACTTC.

This clone was counted ten times or more. The CDR3 loop is CASSTSGYEQYF. DNA of the CDR3: TGCGCCAGCAGTACTAGCGGTTACGAGCAGTACTTC. This chain connects TRBV5-1 to TRBJ2-7; 8 bases map to TRBD2. J gave up 4 bases and V 5 bases, and 2 bases lay outside the gene matches. Germline V gene lookup returns CDR1 SGHRS and CDR2 YFSETQ. This CDR3 is 12 amino acids long.

The chain links TRBV24-1 to TRBJ2-1; 13 positions match TRBD2. This CDR3 has 18 residues. J gave up 5 bases and V 3 bases, and 9 bases lay outside the gene matches. Germline lookup yields CDR1 KGHDR and CDR2 SFDVKD. The CDR3: CATSDDPGLAGVHNEQFF. In nucleotides, the CDR3 is TGTGCCACCAGTGATGATCCCGGACTAGCGGGGGTCCACAATGAGCAGTTCTTC.

Many counts were recorded for this clone. DNA for the CDR3: TGTGCCAGTAGTCCACAGGGGGCAAATGGCTACACCTTC. It is translated as CASSPQGANGYTF. The chain is built from TRBV19 and TRBJ1-2, with 9 bases fitting TRBD1. There are 13 residues in the CDR3. With V trimmed by 5 bases and J by 6 bases, 4 bases remained unmatched. CDR1 and CDR2 from the germline V gene are LNHDA and SQIVND (reference sequence).

This clone has ten or more counts. The same CDR3 also results from other DNA sequences found in this sample. The chain uses TRBV28 and TRBJ2-1; D is undetermined. The ends were cut back, 6 bases at V and 15 bases at J, with 15 bases in the middle. CDR3 length: 11 amino acids. Germline assignment: CDR1 MDHEN and CDR2 SYDVKM. The DNA of the CDR3 is TGTGCCAGCAGCCCGGGCGGAGATGCGTTCTTC. Translated: CASSPGGDAFF.

This clone appeared many times. The chain employs TRBV7-2 and TRBJ2-7; perhaps TRBD1 as D (6 bases). V lost 1 base to trimming and J lost 2 bases, with 9 bases between them. Germline CDR1 and CDR2: SGHTA and FQGNSA. The CDR3 runs 14 residues. The CDR3, as DNA: TGTGCCAGCAGCTTAGAGCCAGGGGCCTACGAGCAGTACTTC. Its translation: CASSLEPGAYEQYF.

This clone was detected ten times or more. The chain couples TRBV6-5 to TRBJ2-5; D is unresolved. Germline CDR1 reads MNHEY; CDR2 reads SVGAGI. Trimming left V 1 base short and J 5 bases short, with 8 bases between. This CDR3 comprises 13 residues. CDR3 residues: CASSYFRIETQYF. For the CDR3, the DNA is TGTGCCAGCAGTTACTTTCGGATCGAGACCCAGTACTTC.

There are many counts of this clone. The chain employs TRBV6-1 and TRBJ2-7, with D perhaps matching TRBD1 (6 bases). Between the trimmed V and J ends, which lost 5 bases and 0 bases, there was a span of 11 bases. There are 14 residues in the CDR3. Germline-derived CDR1 and CDR2 are MNHNS and SASEGT. CDR3 amino acids: CASSLRQASYEQYF. Here the CDR3 DNA reads TGTGCCAGCAGTTTAAGACAGGCCTCCTACGAGCAGTACTTC.

In this sample, this clone turned up many times. The V call is TRBV24-1, the J call TRBJ2-1; no reliable D call. This CDR3 spans 12 amino acids. The germline V gene has CDR1 KGHDR and CDR2 SFDVKD. With 7 bases removed from V and 11 bases from J, the gap between germline ends came to 14 bases. In nucleotides, the CDR3 is TGTGCCACCAGCTCGAATTACCCTAAGCAGTTCTTC. It codes for CATSSNYPKQFF.

This clone was picked up many times. This rearrangement joins TRBV7-2 to TRBJ2-4, with 7 nucleotides matching TRBD1. With 4 bases clipped from V and 8 bases from J, the junction kept 8 bases outside the gene matches. Germline CDR1 reads SGHTA; CDR2 reads FQGNSA. CDR3 length: 14 amino acids. This chain's CDR3 is CASSSGQLRYIQYF. CDR3 nucleotide sequence: TGTGCCAGCAGCTCGGGACAGTTAAGGTACATTCAGTACTTC. Looking up the rest from reference TRBV7-2 and TRBJ2-4 gives the full variable domain: GAGVSQSPSNKVTEKGKDVELRCDPISGHTALYWYRQSLGQGLEFLIYFQGNSAPDKSGLPSDRFSAERTGGSVSTLTIQRTQQEDSAVYLCASSSGQLRYIQYFGAGTRLSVL.

Sample share makes this clone medium-sized (0.01 to 0.1%). This chain uses TRBV30 with TRBJ1-6, with D possibly matching TRBD1 (5 bases). Germline V gene lookup returns CDR1 GTSNPN and CDR2 SVGIG (reference sequence). V was trimmed by 1 base and J by 0 bases, leaving 10 bases between them. This CDR3 spans 16 amino acids. The CDR3 DNA follows: TGTGCCTGGAGTGCCCGGGGGTACTCCTATAATTCACCCCTCCACTTT. Translating gives CAWSARGYSYNSPLHF. The variable domain in full, completed from reference TRBV30 and TRBJ1-6, reads SQTIHQWPATLVQPVGSPLSLECTVEGTSNPNLYWYRQAAGRGLQLLFYSVGIGQISSEVPQNLSASRPQDRQFILSSKKLLLSDSGFYLCAWSARGYSYNSPLHFGNGTRLTVT.

This clone was detected ten times or more. The genes are TRBV24-1 and TRBJ2-7; 10 bases line up with TRBD1. The germline CDR1 and CDR2 sequences are KGHDR and SFDVKD. After removal of 4 bases from V and 5 bases from J, the junction contained 13 bases not matched to a gene. The CDR3 spans 17 residues. CDR3 region: CATSESLPGTGAHEQYF. Here the CDR3 DNA reads TGTGCCACCAGTGAATCCCTACCGGGGACAGGGGCCCACGAGCAGTACTTC.

The rearrangement uses TRBV30 and TRBJ1-2, with 9 bases that match TRBD1. V dropped 7 bases and J dropped 6; count of bases not matched to a gene: 9. This CDR3 has 13 residues. Germline V gene lookup returns CDR1 GTSNPN and CDR2 SVGIG (reference sequence). The chain's CDR3 is CAFDPGQGHGYTF. The CDR3, as DNA: TGTGCCTTCGATCCGGGACAGGGACATGGCTACACCTTC.

This clone is medium-sized. This chain links TRBV20-1 with TRBJ2-1, with D perhaps assigned TRBD1 or TRBD2 (5 bases each). Deletions cut 5 bases from V and 7 bases from J, with 21 bases between. Germline V gene lookup returns CDR1 DFQATT and CDR2 SNEGSKA (reference sequence). The CDR3 consists of 15 residues. The CDR3 region is CSADGSGTEANEQFF. CDR3 nucleotide sequence: TGCAGTGCTGACGGGTCCGGGACCGAAGCAAATGAGCAGTTCTTC.

The rearrangement joins TRBV20-1 to TRBJ2-2; D uncertain. The germline CDR1 and CDR2 sequences are DFQATT and SNEGSKA (reference sequence). The CDR3 extends over 14 amino acids. The V end lost 3 bases, the J end lost 4 bases, and 12 bases lay between the germline ends. CDR3 residues: CSARVQSFTGELFF. CDR3 DNA: TGCAGTGCTAGGGTGCAGAGTTTCACCGGGGAGCTGTTTTTT.

This clone was seen more than once but under ten times. A read error may account for a junction end that differs from germline. Written as DNA, the CDR3 is TGTGCCAGTAAAAGGACAGGGAACTATGGCTACACATTC. Translation gives CASKRTGNYGYTF. V is TRBV19 and J is TRBJ1-2, with TRBD1 identical over 8 bases. Germline CDR1 LNHDA, CDR2 SQIVND (reference sequence). This CDR3 contains 13 residues. Full variable domain (missing parts from reference TRBV19 and TRBJ1-2): DGGITQSPKYLFRKEGQNVTLSCEQNLNHDAMYWYRQDPGQGLRLIYYSQIVNDFQKGDIAEGYSVSREKKESFPLTVTSAQKNPTAFYLCASKRTGNYGYTFGSGTRLTVV.

Sample share makes this clone medium-sized. The CDR3 here is CASSDRFGYTF. The DNA for the CDR3 is TGTGCCAGCAGCGACAGGTTTGGCTACACCTTC. The chain links TRBV12-3 or TRBV12-4 to TRBJ1-2, with D possibly matching TRBD1 (6 bases). The ends were cut back, 6 bases at V and 7 bases at J, with 9 bases in the middle. The CDR3 runs 11 residues.

This clone has just a few counts. This chain links TRBV6-1 with TRBJ2-1, with D possibly matching TRBD2 (5 bases). This CDR3 is 16 amino acids long. Trimming took off 4 bases at V and 0 bases at J, with 13 bases between the two ends. Per germline, CDR1 MNHNS and CDR2 SASEGT. CDR3 in DNA: TGTGCCAGCAGTGCCGACGACTATATCTCCTACAATGAGCAGTTCTTC. Its translation: CASSADDYISYNEQFF.

Here the CDR3 DNA reads TGTGCCAGCAGTGCGTCCCGGGCCTCCTACAATGAGCAGTTCTTC. Its translation is CASSASRASYNEQFF. The chain uses TRBV27 and TRBJ2-1; D unresolved. Germline V gene sequence: CDR1 MNHEY, CDR2 SMNVEV (reference sequence). This CDR3 has 15 residues. V shed 5 bases and J shed 0 bases, with 11 bases lying between them.